This entry describes one T cell receptor (beta chain). Antigen: not known. The data are from a study of beta chain features in type 1 diabetes. Study-level background: Healthy donors and patients had similar age, gender and cell yields.

All of the isolated RNA was reverse transcribed, so expressed TCRB transcripts were sequenced. Libraries were prepared by immunoSEQ multiplex PCR; TCRdb keeps only in-frame clonotypes and omits some of them. This sample has under 950,000 clones, with 15% to 20% found just once. Findings and caveats of the study: Type 1 diabetes patients had TCRB CDR3s that were shorter (moderately but significantly so) in all four CD4+ subsets.

The TCR sequence derives from a woman between 18 and 29 years old in good health. Sequencing was done on a sample of naive CD4+ T cells from blood.

The CDR3 region is CASSLFVGQGKWKGETQYF. The CDR3 DNA sequence: TGTGCCAGCAGTTTATTCGTCGGACAGGGGAAGTGGAAGGGAGAGACCCAGTACTTC. This chain joins TRBV28 and TRBJ2-5; 9 nucleotides align to TRBD1. The trim removed 1 base at V and 4 bases at J, leaving 16 bases unmatched. The CDR3 is 19 amino acids. Germline V gives CDR1 MDHEN, CDR2 SYDVKM.